This T cell receptor beta chain was captured in a study of T cell changes during pregnancy in multiple sclerosis (dated by TCRdb to between 2018 and 2021). At the level of the whole study: In women with multiple sclerosis, the researchers looked at how the T cell repertoire shifted as pregnancy progressed.

This clone was seen a single time. Its specific antigen is unknown. No base quality information exists; no much larger clone differs at one position. Receptors were amplified or captured by the immunoSEQ multiplex PCR assay. The table comes from immuneACCESS by way of TCRdb, which keeps in-frame sequences with V and J called. Part of the clones is missing from these tables; in studies checked, under half for an unresolved V gene and the rest for unknown reasons. For this sample the table gives 100,000 or so clones, of which 85% to 95% were detected only once. Clones ranked in the top ten supply over 0.8% of the sample. Trimming costs V 4 bases and J 0 bases, and their ends lie 13 bases apart. The CDR3 contains 14 residues, cysteine and phenylalanine counted. Only CDR3 DNA remains: 42 bases, in frame from the first base. The germline V gene (reference sequence) yields GTSNPN for CDR1 and SVGIG for CDR2.

The rearranged segments are TRBV30 and TRBJ2-7; the D gene cannot be named for sure. This sequence was found in a female donor with multiple sclerosis, enrolled in a pregnancy study. The source material was peripheral blood, sampled before pregnancy. The DNA sequence is TGTGCCTGGAAACCCGAAGAGAGCTCCTACGAGCAGTACTTC. It specifies CAWKPEESSYEQYF.